This T cell receptor (beta chain) originates from a study of cytomegalovirus exposure and HLA in healthy donors. Looked up from germline, CDR1 is MDHEN and CDR2 is SYDVKM. The CDR3 runs 15 residues. Germline trimming cut 5 bases from V and 3 bases from J; bases unmatched to any gene: 7. A word on this clone: Antigen: not known.

Use of 60 Vbeta and 13 Jbeta primers characterized the PCR. Profiling relied on immunoSEQ multiplex PCR, and the TCRdb table lists in-frame clones only, not all of them. The repertoire holds about 150,000 clones, with roughly 85% as singletons. Overall study findings and caveats: One variant, a missense change in DCLRE1C, was linked in a later analysis to TCR beta V- and J-gene trimming.

This clonotype originated in a boy younger than 10 in good health and CMV-seronegative. The sample was PBMCs. The genes are TRBV28 and TRBJ1-5, with 7 positions matching TRBD1. The CDR3 sequence is CASSPLTGFNQPQHF. CDR3 bases: TGTGCCAGCAGTCCCCTGACAGGGTTCAATCAGCCCCAGCATTTT.